This TCR beta chain was recorded in a study of vaccination and CD4 T cells after COVID-19. Study-level background: Cultures acting as controls obtained a CEFX pool, an HIV-1 Nef pool, or no peptide.

After removal of 3 bases from V and 4 bases from J, the junction contained 5 bases not matched to a gene. The CDR3 sequence is 16 residues long. CDR1 and CDR2 (germline): DFQATT, SNEGSKA (reference sequence). Noted time point: late sampling 161 to 241 days after vaccination in a few convalescent patients. As to treatment: 10-day PBMC culture with coronavirus spike peptide pools or control peptides (ViraFEST assay). Negative selection enriched CD4+ T cells from cultures at less than 11 days. To note about this clonotype: Its antigen remains unknown.

With the Oncomine TCR Beta short-read assay, DNA from cultured CD4+ T cells was sequenced. Genomic DNA was taken out of cultured CD4+ T cells by extraction. TCRdb passed the PCR reads through MiXCR, listing each CDR3 protein once. The data hold over 20,000 distinct CDR3 sequences, with under 40% observed a single time. Sample: CD4+ T cells from blood, cultured in vitro, taken about 7 months after SARS-CoV-2 vaccination. The receptor comes from a human donor who had recovered from COVID-19. The chain joins TRBV20-1 to TRBJ2-1, with TRBD2 matching 14 bases. The CDR3 DNA reads TGCAGTGCTAGGCGCGGGACTAGCGGGAGATACAATGAGCAGTTCTTC. Translating it yields CSARRGTSGRYNEQFF.